This TCR beta chain was recovered during a study of T-cell memory formation after mild COVID-19. The overall study: TCR clusters mostly belonged to single donors.

Study-level results: Later expanders leaned CD4+, whereas clones that contracted between day 15 and 85 were balanced CD4/CD8.

This clonotype has more than one count but fewer than ten. The antigen is undetermined. Researchers used 5'RACE with constant-segment primers to make TCR alpha and TCR beta cDNA libraries that carry sample barcodes and UMIs. In TCRdb, the 5' RACE reads were re-called with MiXCR into one record per CDR3 protein. The top ten hold approximately 13% of the sample, which has under 400,000 distinct CDR3 sequences, over 20% seen once. The CDR3 spans 16 residues. Germline CDR1 and CDR2: SGHRS and YFSETQ. V lost 5 bases and J lost 5; bases outside the gene matches: 15. Source material: PBMCs or a T cell subset sorted from them (not recorded which). The receptor was isolated from an adult woman who had mild COVID-19 (a few samples of this study predate the infection). Cell type and time point are not known. The rearrangement joins TRBV5-1 to TRBJ2-7; 8 positions agree with TRBD1. This CDR3 is CASSPRQGPSLDEQYF. The CDR3 region has the DNA TGCGCCAGCAGTCCCCGACAGGGGCCATCCTTGGACGAGCAGTACTTC.